These 22 T cell receptor beta chains share one sample of origin, sequenced in a study of cytomegalovirus exposure and HLA in healthy donors. Amplification used 60 Vbeta primers and 13 Jbeta primers. Only in-frame clones appear in the TCRdb table, and some are missing; sequencing was by immunoSEQ multiplex PCR. The sample lists some 160,000 clones; 81% were seen once. The sample comprised PBMCs. The source of these receptors is a man aged 45-65 years in good health and CMV-seropositive.

The chain is built from TRBV5-1 and TRBJ2-6; 9 nucleotides agree with TRBD1. Germline lookup yields CDR1 SGHRS and CDR2 YFSETQ. With V trimmed by 4 bases and J by 2 bases, 7 bases remained unmatched. CDR3 length equals 17 residues. CDR3 in DNA: TGCGCCAGCAGCAGGGGACAGGGTGCAGCTGGGGCCAACGTCCTGACTTTC. Translating gives CASSRGQGAAGANVLTF.

This clone was found once. This chain uses TRBV7-9 with TRBJ1-4; TRBD1 might be the D (6 bases). This CDR3 is 16 amino acids long. The V gene lost 5 bases and the J gene lost 4 bases, with 17 bases spanning the gap. Per germline, CDR1 SEHNR and CDR2 FQNEAQ (reference sequence). CDR3 sequence: CASSPTQDSFNEKLFF. The CDR3 DNA reads TGTGCCAGCAGCCCGACCCAGGACAGTTTTAATGAAAAACTGTTTTTT.

The rearrangement uses TRBV9 and TRBJ2-7; 10 bases agree with TRBD1. J lost 3 bases, V lost 0 bases, and 3 bases had no gene match. This CDR3 is 15 amino acids long. Germline values: CDR1 SGDLS, CDR2 YYNGEE. CDR3 loop: CASSVGDRGYYEQYF. The DNA of the CDR3 is TGTGCCAGCAGCGTAGGGGACAGGGGATACTACGAGCAGTACTTC. Full variable domain (missing parts from reference TRBV9 and TRBJ2-7): DSGVTQTPKHLITATGQRVTLRCSPRSGDLSVYWYQQSLDQGLQFLIQYYNGEERAKGNILERFSAQQFPDLHSELNLSSLELGDSALYFCASSVGDRGYYEQYFGPGTRLTVT.

The rearrangement uses TRBV5-1 and TRBJ1-1; 9 bases agree with TRBD1. Trimming cost V 4 bases and J 5 bases; bases outside gene matches: 15. The length of the CDR3 is 17 residues. Germline V gene data show CDR1 as SGHRS and CDR2 as YFSETQ. CDR3 protein: CASSPNAGTGIRTEAFF. CDR3 sequence (DNA): TGCGCCAGCAGCCCAAATGCCGGGACAGGGATACGAACTGAAGCTTTCTTT.

The chain couples TRBV28 to TRBJ1-1; 7 bases line up with TRBD1. The ends lost 2 bases at V and 4 bases at J; junction bases unmatched: 7. CDR1 is MDHEN, CDR2 SYDVKM, per germline. The CDR3 loop spans 15 amino acids. The CDR3 spells CASSLQEGAGTEAFF. In DNA form, the CDR3 reads TGTGCCAGCAGTTTACAGGAGGGGGCTGGCACTGAAGCTTTCTTT.

This clone has a handful of counts. The identical CDR3 is also encoded by other nucleotide sequences in the sample. The chain uses TRBV5-1 and TRBJ2-1; D uncertain. Trimming pared 0 bases from V and 4 bases from J, leaving 5 bases between. The CDR3 extends over 13 amino acids. The germline V gene encodes CDR1 SGHRS and CDR2 YFSETQ. CDR3 in DNA: TGCGCCAGCAGCTTGGGTCAGTACAATGAGCAGTTCTTC. Translating it yields CASSLGQYNEQFF.

The gene calls are TRBV5-4 and TRBJ1-2; 7 nucleotides align to TRBD1. Germline V gene lookup returns CDR1 SGHNT and CDR2 YYREEE (reference sequence). V lost 0 bases, J lost 4 bases, and 0 bases stayed unmatched. This CDR3 is 13 amino acids long. CDR3 nucleotide sequence: TGTGCCAGCAGCTTGGACAGGGGCTATGGCTACACCTTC. Translation: CASSLDRGYGYTF.

The chain combines TRBV25-1 with TRBJ2-7; 8 nucleotides align to TRBD1. V lost 5 bases to trimming and J lost 5 bases; unmatched junction nucleotides: 8. Germline V gene lookup returns CDR1 MGHDK and CDR2 SYGVNS. The CDR3 has 14 residues. This chain's CDR3 is CASSPSTGVDEQYF. CDR3 DNA: TGTGCCAGCAGTCCATCGACAGGGGTGGACGAGCAGTACTTC.

The chain joins TRBV4-3 to TRBJ1-1; the match to TRBD1 covers 7 bases. Per the germline V gene, CDR1 is LGHNA and CDR2 is YSLEER. The CDR3 spans 16 residues. The trim removed 0 bases at V and 3 bases at J, leaving 7 bases unmatched. The CDR3 DNA follows: TGCGCCAGCAGCCAAGATACAGGGACAGACTACACTGAAGCTTTCTTT. It specifies CASSQDTGTDYTEAFF.

The V and J genes are TRBV29-1 and TRBJ1-2, with 8 bases fitting TRBD1. This CDR3 is built from 12 residues. Germline V lookup: CDR1 SQVTM, CDR2 ANQGSEA. V gave up 6 bases and J gave up 7 bases; unmatched junction bases: 7. The CDR3 nucleotides read TGCAGCGTCTCAGACAGGGGTAGTGGCTACACCTTC. This gives the protein CSVSDRGSGYTF.

V is TRBV6-6 and J is TRBJ2-7; 7 bases fit TRBD2. The CDR3 is made up of 15 amino acids. Trimming removed 0 bases from V and 2 bases from J; junction bases left unmatched: 4. Germline V CDR1 and CDR2: MNHNY, SVGAGI (reference sequence). Here the CDR3 DNA reads TGTGCCAGCAGTTACTCGGAGCGGGGCCCCTACGAGCAGTACTTC. Amino acid sequence: CASSYSERGPYEQYF.

The chain joins TRBV5-4 to TRBJ1-1; 8 bases align to TRBD1. Germline CDR1 reads SGHNT; CDR2 reads YYREEE (reference sequence). With 4 bases clipped from V and 2 bases from J, the junction kept 10 bases outside the gene matches. This CDR3 is 16 amino acids long. The CDR3 nucleotides read TGTGCCAGCAGCCCTCGGACAGGGTTAACAAACACTGAAGCTTTCTTT. This codes for CASSPRTGLTNTEAFF.

The chain recombines TRBV6-4 with TRBJ1-5; 7 bases match TRBD1. Losses at the gene ends were 3 bases for V and 0 bases for J; bases not matched to a gene: 8. Germline CDR1 is MRHNA and CDR2 is SNTAGT. This CDR3 region has 17 residues. The CDR3 DNA reads as TGTGCCAGCAGTGATCTTACAGGGGAATATAGCAATCAGCCCCAGCATTTT. Translation gives CASSDLTGEYSNQPQHF.

The rearrangement links TRBV18 to TRBJ1-2; 8 bases align to TRBD1. This CDR3 spans 14 amino acids. Unmatched junction bases numbered 4, after V lost 3 bases and J lost 4 bases. Looked up from germline, CDR1 is KGHSH and CDR2 is LQKENI. The CDR3 DNA reads TGTGCCAGCTCACCGCCAGGGGGCGGCTATGGCTACACCTTC. Translated, it gives CASSPPGGGYGYTF.

The chain has TRBV19 and TRBJ2-7, with 9 bases aligning to TRBD1. The CDR3 is 14 amino acids. The V segment lost 5 bases and the J segment 2 bases; nucleotides outside the gene matches: 4. Germline CDR1 is LNHDA and CDR2 is SQIVND (reference sequence). The CDR3 reads CASSLRDRAYEQYF. The DNA for the CDR3 is TGTGCCAGTAGTCTCCGGGACAGGGCCTACGAGCAGTACTTC.

J is TRBJ2-5 and V is TRBV18; TRBD2 agrees at 7 bases. The V gene's germline CDR1 is KGHSH and CDR2 LQKENI. This CDR3 has 15 amino acids. The V gene end was trimmed by 0 bases and the J gene end by 2 bases; junction bases not matched to a gene: 3. This CDR3 reads CASSPPGLQQETQYF. For the CDR3, the DNA is TGTGCCAGCTCACCACCGGGACTACAACAAGAGACCCAGTACTTC.

The rearrangement uses TRBV4-2 and TRBJ2-3; TRBD2 agrees at 12 bases. This CDR3 spans 18 amino acids. The germline gives CDR1 LGHNA, CDR2 YNFKEQ. The V segment lost 4 bases and the J segment 1 base; nucleotides outside the gene matches: 9. CDR3 coding DNA: TGTGCCAGCAGCCCACACTCTAGCGGGGGGGAAGGCACAGATACGCAGTATTTT. Its protein product is CASSPHSSGGEGTDTQYF.

This chain links TRBV18 with TRBJ1-1; 9 bases are a match to TRBD1. The CDR3 runs to 16 residues. The V gene's germline CDR1 is KGHSH and CDR2 LQKENI. Trimming took 0 bases from V and 5 from J; bases not matched to a gene: 7. The DNA of the CDR3 is TGTGCCAGCTCACCACCCGGACAGGGGAAGGGAACTGAAGCTTTCTTT. Amino acid sequence: CASSPPGQGKGTEAFF.

Only a few counts were recorded for this clone. The CDR3 is CATGITNTGELFF. In DNA form, the CDR3 reads TGTGCCACCGGGATAACGAACACCGGGGAGCTGTTTTTT. The chain has TRBV7-3 and TRBJ2-2, with D perhaps matching TRBD2 (5 bases). V was shortened by 10 bases and J by 0 bases, with 9 bases between the two germline ends. CDR3 length: 13 amino acids. Per germline, CDR1 SGHTA and CDR2 FQGTGA.

V is TRBV29-1 and J is TRBJ1-1; no clear D. The CDR3 covers 15 residues. Germline CDR1 is SQVTM and CDR2 is ANQGSEA. Trimming cost V 2 bases and J 1 base, with 14 bases left between them. The chain's CDR3 is CSVEPAGSGNTEAFF. In DNA, the CDR3 is TGCAGCGTTGAACCAGCGGGGTCTGGGAACACTGAAGCTTTCTTT.

The chain uses TRBV6-1 and TRBJ1-2; 10 bases are a match to TRBD1. The CDR3 is 14 amino acids. Germline V gene sequence: CDR1 MNHNS, CDR2 SASEGT. Trimming at V came to 4 bases and at J to 4 bases, leaving 3 bases not matched to a gene. The CDR3 protein is CASSAWTGGYGYTF. CDR3 nucleotide sequence: TGTGCCAGCAGTGCTTGGACAGGGGGCTATGGCTACACCTTC.

This clone showed up just a few times. V is TRBV27 and J is TRBJ2-1; 10 bases are shared with TRBD1. Germline lookup yields CDR1 MNHEY and CDR2 SMNVEV (reference sequence). Unmatched junction bases numbered 7, after V lost 5 bases and J lost 6 bases. This CDR3 spans 15 amino acids. This CDR3 is CASSVTGGAGNEQFF. CDR3 sequence (DNA): TGTGCCAGCAGTGTGACAGGGGGCGCAGGCAATGAGCAGTTCTTC.